The 32 T cell receptor beta chains in this list originate from one sample, sequenced in a study of blood T cell repertoires in COVID-19. Sequenced by immunoSEQ multiplex PCR; TCRdb stores in-frame clones only, minus some. This table has around 340,000 clones, around 83% appearing once. Sequenced input: peripheral blood. These receptors were obtained from a man younger than 40 with active or convalescent COVID-19.

The chain uses TRBV5-4 and TRBJ2-7, with D uncertain. V was pared by 4 bases and J by 2 bases, with 13 bases between. The CDR3 is made up of 14 amino acids. Germline CDR1 and CDR2: SGHNT and YYREEE (reference sequence). CDR3 loop: CASSTITTPYEQYF. In DNA form, the CDR3 reads TGTGCCAGCAGCACTATCACAACGCCCTACGAGCAGTACTTC.

This clone was observed once. The V gene is TRBV4-1, the J gene TRBJ2-6, with a tentative D call TRBD2 (6 bases). The CDR3 has 22 residues. The germline V gene has CDR1 MGHRA and CDR2 YSYEKL. V lost 4 bases to trimming and J lost 0 bases, with 28 bases between them. Here the CDR3 reads CASSPLRRGAAQNNSGANVLTF. As DNA, the CDR3 is TGCGCCAGCAGCCCCCTCCGGCGGGGTGCAGCTCAAAATAACTCTGGGGCCAACGTCCTGACTTTC.

The chain has TRBV5-4 and TRBJ2-2, with 7 nucleotides matching TRBD2. CDR1 is SGHNT and CDR2 is YYREEE in the germline V gene (reference sequence). This CDR3 region has 16 residues. V lost 1 base to trimming and J lost 5 bases; unmatched junction nucleotides: 8. CDR3 amino acids: CASSLSGASGTGELFF. As DNA, the CDR3 is TGTGCCAGCAGCTTGTCGGGTGCTAGCGGTACCGGGGAGCTGTTTTTT.

The gene calls are TRBV5-1 and TRBJ2-5; D gene uncertain. V was cut by 5 bases and J by 5 bases, with 16 bases left in between. The germline V gene has CDR1 SGHRS and CDR2 YFSETQ. This CDR3 has 14 amino acids. CDR3 DNA: TGCGCCAGCAGTCTGAACGTCGGTCGGGAGACCCAGTACTTC. The encoded protein is CASSLNVGRETQYF.

The rearrangement uses TRBV7-3 and TRBJ2-2; 11 nucleotides line up with TRBD1. Looked up from germline, CDR1 is SGHTA and CDR2 is FQGTGA. J was trimmed by 6 bases and V by 5 bases; bases with no gene match: 11. The CDR3 runs 17 residues. For the CDR3, the DNA is TGTGCCAGCAGCCCAATGGGGACAGGGGGTTTAGCCGGGGAGCTGTTTTTT. It yields the protein CASSPMGTGGLAGELFF.

There are a few counts of this clone. This chain uses TRBV7-9 with TRBJ1-4; 7 positions agree with TRBD1. The V segment lost 5 bases and the J segment 8 bases; nucleotides outside the gene matches: 11. The germline V gene encodes CDR1 SEHNR and CDR2 FQNEAQ (reference sequence). CDR3 length: 15 residues. CDR3 sequence (DNA): TGTGCCAGCAGCCCCGTGACAGGGCGTGGGGAAAAACTGTTTTTT. The encoded protein is CASSPVTGRGEKLFF.

This clone has only one observation. This likely comes from a read error, as the CDR3 has no conserved phenylalanine or tryptophan at its end. It is unclear where the CDR3 begins or ends on the DNA, so no DNA is shown, and the CDR3 is as TCRdb lists it. The chain couples TRBV7-9 to TRBJ1-4. The V gene's germline CDR1 is SEHNR and CDR2 FQNEAQ (reference sequence). Termini included, the CDR3 measures 9 amino acids. CDR3 loop: CASSLTGLV.

The chain is built from TRBV6-1 and TRBJ2-3, with 8 bases identical to TRBD2. The CDR3 extends over 16 amino acids. The junction had 7 bases not matched to a gene; V was cut back by 0 bases and J by 5 bases. The germline V gene has CDR1 MNHNS and CDR2 SASEGT. The CDR3 sequence: CASSEARGGLIDTQYF. CDR3 sequence (DNA): TGTGCCAGCAGTGAAGCCCGGGGGGGCCTCATAGATACGCAGTATTTT.

The J gene is TRBJ2-1, the V gene TRBV4-1; 10 positions match TRBD2. Per the germline V gene, CDR1 is MGHRA and CDR2 is YSYEKL. V was pared by 6 bases and J by 3 bases, with 2 bases of the junction left unmatched. CDR3 length equals 14 residues. CDR3 nucleotide sequence: TGCGCCAGCAGACTAGCGGGGTTCTACAATGAGCAGTTCTTC. Amino acids: CASRLAGFYNEQFF.

The chain joins TRBV13 to TRBJ2-3; 12 nucleotides align to TRBD2. Trimming took 5 bases from V and 5 from J; bases not matched to a gene: 11. Germline V gene data show CDR1 as PRHDT and CDR2 as FYEKMQ (reference sequence). The CDR3 totals 17 residues. CDR3 in DNA: TGTGCCAGCAGCGTACCTAGCGGGGGGGCCCGTGGAGATACGCAGTATTTT. Its protein is CASSVPSGGARGDTQYF.

This clone was recorded only once. The V and J genes are TRBV28 and TRBJ2-3; D call uncertain. The CDR3 runs to 13 residues. Trimming cost V 10 bases and J 0 bases, with 11 bases left between them. The V gene's germline CDR1 is MDHEN and CDR2 SYDVKM. The CDR3 loop reads CATLPVSTDTQYF. CDR3 bases: TGTGCCACCCTCCCAGTAAGCACAGATACGCAGTATTTT.

The chain carries TRBV4-2 and TRBJ2-1; D call uncertain. The CDR3 totals 18 residues. The V end lost 5 bases, the J end lost 5 bases, and 25 bases lay between the germline ends. Germline CDR1 and CDR2: LGHNA and YNFKEQ. The CDR3 bases are TGTGCCAGCAGCTCCCCCCCCCAGCTAGGAATCCTCCACAATGAGCAGTTCTTC. Protein product: CASSSPPQLGILHNEQFF.

V gene TRBV11-3 combines with J gene TRBJ2-2, with D possibly matching TRBD2 (6 bases). The CDR3 runs to 16 residues. Germline V gives CDR1 SGHNT, CDR2 YENEEA. With 8 bases removed from V and 0 bases from J, the gap between germline ends came to 16 bases. The CDR3 is CASLPRGRPNTGELFF. The CDR3 DNA sequence: TGTGCCAGCCTACCGCGGGGTAGACCGAACACCGGGGAGCTGTTTTTT.

This sequence joins TRBV2 and TRBJ1-4; 7 bases match TRBD1. CDR1 SNHLY and CDR2 FYNNEI come from the germline V gene. The CDR3 loop spans 14 amino acids. V gave up 6 bases and J gave up 1 base; unmatched junction bases: 2. The CDR3 sequence: CASSRTGTNEKLFF. The CDR3 bases are TGTGCCAGCAGCCGGACAGGAACTAATGAAAAACTGTTTTTT.

This chain links TRBV14 with TRBJ2-2; TRBD1 agrees at 7 bases. The CDR3 runs 14 residues. Trimming took 3 bases from V and 4 from J; bases not matched to a gene: 2. Germline CDR1 reads SGHDN; CDR2 reads FVKESK. This chain's CDR3 is CASSQAGGTGELFF. CDR3 sequence (DNA): TGTGCCAGCAGCCAGGCAGGGGGCACCGGGGAGCTGTTTTTT. The full variable domain, completed using reference TRBV14 and TRBJ2-2, is EAGVTQFPSHSVIEKGQTVTLRCDPISGHDNLYWYRRVMGKEIKFLLHFVKESKQDESGMPNNRFLAERTGGTYSTLKVQPAELEDSGVYFCASSQAGGTGELFFGEGSRLTVL.

This clone was seen more than once but under ten times. The CDR3 loop is CASSFSWGQRDAEAFF. As DNA, the CDR3 is TGTGCCAGCAGCTTTAGTTGGGGGCAAAGGGACGCTGAAGCTTTCTTT. This rearrangement joins TRBV7-2 to TRBJ1-1; D is possibly TRBD1 (6 bases). CDR3 length: 16 residues. Germline loops: CDR1 SGHTA, CDR2 FQGNSA. Trimming left V 3 bases short and J 6 bases short, with 20 bases between.

The rearrangement uses TRBV6-5 and TRBJ1-2; maybe TRBD1 (5 bases). CDR1 and CDR2 (germline): MNHEY, SVGAGI. The germline V and J ends were trimmed by 5 bases and 4 bases, with 17 bases remaining between them. This CDR3 comprises 15 residues. The CDR3 DNA is TGTGCCAGCAGTCCCTCGGGGGGGTATTTCTATGGCTACACCTTC. Its translation is CASSPSGGYFYGYTF.

The V call is TRBV7-8, the J call TRBJ1-5; a weak D match, TRBD1 (5 bases). CDR1 is SGHVS and CDR2 is FQNEAQ in the germline V gene. This CDR3 is 15 amino acids long. V was cut by 0 bases and J by 2 bases, with 8 bases left in between. CDR3 loop: CASSLAGLGNQPQHF. CDR3 DNA sequence: TGTGCCAGCAGCTTAGCGGGACTGGGCAATCAGCCCCAGCATTTT.

The V gene is TRBV28, the J gene TRBJ2-4; TRBD2 might be the D (5 bases). Trimming removed 1 base at V and 7 bases at J, with 17 bases between. There are 16 residues in the CDR3. Germline CDR1 MDHEN, CDR2 SYDVKM. The CDR3, as DNA: TGTGCCAGCAGTTTATACGAGACTGGGAGCCGGAACATTCAGTACTTC. Translated: CASSLYETGSRNIQYF. Full variable domain (remainder filled in from reference TRBV28 and TRBJ2-4): DVKVTQSSRYLVKRTGEKVFLECVQDMDHENMFWYRQDPGLGLRLIYFSYDVKMKEKGDIPEGYSVSREKKERFSLILESASTNQTSMYLCASSLYETGSRNIQYFGAGTRLSVL.

This chain connects TRBV27 to TRBJ1-5; TRBD1 matches at 10 bases. The CDR3 spans 16 residues. V was pared by 5 bases and J by 0 bases, with 4 bases of the junction left unmatched. From germline, CDR1 is MNHEY and CDR2 SMNVEV (reference sequence). The CDR3 loop is CASSQTGGRSNQPQHF. In DNA, the CDR3 is TGTGCCAGCAGTCAGACAGGGGGCCGTAGCAATCAGCCCCAGCATTTT.

The gene calls are TRBV7-2 and TRBJ2-7; 7 positions agree with TRBD2. The germline V gene has CDR1 SGHTA and CDR2 FQGNSA. This CDR3 comprises 16 residues. Unmatched junction bases numbered 5, after V lost 0 bases and J lost 0 bases. CDR3 in DNA: TGTGCCAGCAGCTTAGCGCCGCGGGGGAGCTCCTACGAGCAGTACTTC. Its translation is CASSLAPRGSSYEQYF.

The sample holds a few counts of this clone. The CDR3 here is CASSLNAGQGGTEAFF. Here the CDR3 DNA reads TGTGCCAGCAGCTTAAACGCGGGACAGGGTGGAACTGAAGCTTTCTTT. The rearrangement joins TRBV7-3 to TRBJ1-1; TRBD1 matches 9 bases. J lost 5 bases, V lost 1 base, and 8 bases had no gene match. The CDR3 consists of 16 residues. Germline values: CDR1 SGHTA, CDR2 FQGTGA.

This clone was observed a single time. The chain couples TRBV5-1 to TRBJ2-5, with 7 bases that match TRBD1. Germline assignment: CDR1 SGHRS and CDR2 YFSETQ. J gave up 2 bases and V 4 bases, and 8 bases lay outside the gene matches. CDR3 length: 15 residues. Written as DNA, the CDR3 is TGCGCCAGCAGCCGGACAGGCGCTAAACAAGAGACCCAGTACTTC. This encodes CASSRTGAKQETQYF.

The chain has TRBV28 and TRBJ2-2; 7 nucleotides match TRBD1. Per the germline V gene, CDR1 is MDHEN and CDR2 is SYDVKM. The CDR3 contains 13 residues. V gave up 5 bases and J gave up 7 bases; unmatched junction bases: 4. CDR3 protein: CASSTRQGGELFF. CDR3 DNA sequence: TGTGCCAGCAGTACCAGACAGGGCGGGGAGCTGTTTTTT.

The J gene is TRBJ2-7, the V gene TRBV7-2, with 10 bases aligning to TRBD1. Per germline, CDR1 SGHTA and CDR2 FQGNSA. The CDR3 length is 14 residues. Trimming cost V 7 bases and J 7 bases; bases outside gene matches: 10. Here the CDR3 DNA reads TGTGCCAGCACCCGGGACAGGGGCGTGAGAGAGCAGTACTTC. Translation: CASTRDRGVREQYF.

The sample holds a few counts of this clone. The CDR3 nucleotides are TGTGCCAGCAGCTTGGGGACAGGGGGGAATCAGCCCCAGCATTTT. It specifies CASSLGTGGNQPQHF. This chain connects TRBV5-8 to TRBJ1-5, with 10 bases that match TRBD1. CDR1 and CDR2 from the germline V gene are SGHTS and YDEGEE. The junction had 1 base not matched to a gene; V was cut back by 0 bases and J by 4 bases. This CDR3 is built from 15 residues.

This clone was picked up one time. The chain is built from TRBV19 and TRBJ2-2; TRBD2 matches at 7 bases. Germline V gene lookup returns CDR1 LNHDA and CDR2 SQIVND (reference sequence). The CDR3 has 12 amino acids. V lost 10 bases and J lost 5; bases outside the gene matches: 4. The CDR3 spells CATGRGTGELFF. CDR3 in DNA: TGTGCCACTGGGCGGGGGACCGGGGAGCTGTTTTTT.

This chain uses TRBV4-1 with TRBJ2-6, with TRBD2 matching 9 bases. The CDR3 covers 19 residues. J lost 0 bases, V lost 1 base, and 7 bases had no gene match. Germline-derived CDR1 and CDR2 are MGHRA and YSYEKL. The CDR3: CASSQAIAGDRSGANVLTF. CDR3 sequence (DNA): TGCGCCAGCAGCCAAGCCATAGCGGGAGACCGCTCTGGGGCCAACGTCCTGACTTTC.

This chain links TRBV5-4 with TRBJ1-2; TRBD1 agrees at 7 bases. CDR1 SGHNT and CDR2 YYREEE come from the germline V gene (reference sequence). The CDR3 totals 17 residues. V lost 1 base, J lost 2 bases, and 11 bases stayed unmatched. The CDR3 nucleotides read TGTGCCAGCAGCTTGTTCAGAGGGCAGGGGGACAACTATGGCTACACCTTC. Amino acid sequence: CASSLFRGQGDNYGYTF.

The gene calls are TRBV10-3 and TRBJ2-4; D is unclear. Germline assignment: CDR1 ENHRY and CDR2 SYGVKD. The V end was cut by 2 bases, the J end by 6 bases, with 5 bases between. This CDR3 is built from 12 residues. The CDR3 region has the DNA TGTGCCATCAGTGAGAAGCGAAACATTCAGTACTTC. Its protein product is CAISEKRNIQYF.

This clone was seen more than once but under ten times. The chain links TRBV5-6 to TRBJ2-5, with D unresolved. The CDR3 sequence is 13 residues long. Germline V lookup: CDR1 SGHDT, CDR2 YYEEEE. Trimming took off 1 base at V and 5 bases at J, with 9 bases between the two ends. The CDR3, as DNA: TGTGCCAGCAGCTTGCGACGGGTTGAGACCCAGTACTTC. Translation: CASSLRRVETQYF.

This chain links TRBV10-3 with TRBJ2-4; 10 nucleotides match TRBD2. The J segment lost 4 bases and the V segment lost 2 bases, leaving 5 bases of the junction unmatched. The CDR3 has 16 amino acids. Looked up from germline, CDR1 is ENHRY and CDR2 is SYGVKD. As DNA, the CDR3 is TGTGCCATCAGTGAGACACTAGCGGGGTTAAAAAACATTCAGTACTTC. It encodes CAISETLAGLKNIQYF.